Following are 14 T cell receptor beta chains from one sample sequenced in a study of monozygotic twins with inflammatory bowel disease. From its re-call of the 5' RACE reads, TCRdb lists each CDR3 protein once, without DNA. Its listing shows 330,000 or so distinct CDR3 sequences. The sample consisted of blood. The receptors originated from a human donor with ulcerative colitis or Crohn's disease, or a healthy co-twin of an affected twin (not recorded which).

The CDR3 here is CSAESEATNYGYTF. This rearrangement joins TRBV20-1 to TRBJ1-2. The germline gives CDR1 DFQATT, CDR2 SNEGSKA (reference sequence). CDR3 length: 14 amino acids.

The chain joins TRBV10-3 to TRBJ1-5; TCRdb returns TRBD1, unconfirmable since there is no DNA. This CDR3 region has 15 residues. Per the germline V gene, CDR1 is ENHRY and CDR2 is SYGVKD. This chain's CDR3 is CAISENAQGNQPQHF.

The CDR3 reads CASSPDRGSAKFF. This chain connects TRBV7-8 to TRBJ2-1; with no DNA, the TCRdb D assignment of TRBD1 cannot be verified. From germline, CDR1 is SGHVS and CDR2 FQNEAQ. There are 13 residues in the CDR3.

The V call is TRBV7-8, the J call TRBJ1-4. The CDR3 sequence is 15 residues long. Per the germline V gene, CDR1 is SGHVS and CDR2 is FQNEAQ. The CDR3 loop reads CASSLRRPPNEKLFF.

V gene TRBV9 combines with J gene TRBJ2-7; absent DNA, TCRdb's TRBD1 call cannot be checked. The CDR3 has 18 amino acids. Germline V gene data show CDR1 as SGDLS and CDR2 as YYNGEE. CDR3 in amino acids: CASSSPAGGGQGHYEQYF.

The chain has TRBV27 and TRBJ1-2; the D call from TCRdb, TRBD1, cannot be confirmed without DNA. This CDR3 contains 12 residues. Germline V lookup: CDR1 MNHEY, CDR2 SMNVEV (reference sequence). CDR3: CATNPGPYGYTF.

The chain carries TRBV2 and TRBJ2-5; there is no DNA to check the TCRdb D call of TRBD2. CDR3 length equals 16 residues. CDR1 is SNHLY, CDR2 FYNNEI, per germline. CDR3 amino acids: CASSFAPALGQETQYF.

The chain uses TRBV29-1 and TRBJ2-7; TCRdb's assignment of TRBD1 cannot be checked, as there is no DNA. The CDR3 contains 11 residues. Looked up from germline, CDR1 is SQVTM and CDR2 is ANQGSEA. The CDR3 spells CSVGQVYEQYF.

The CDR3 sequence: CSARDGRREPNEQFF. V usage is TRBV20-1 and J usage is TRBJ2-1; TCRdb's D call, TRBD1, is unchecked because there is no DNA. This CDR3 region has 15 residues. Germline CDR1 and CDR2: DFQATT and SNEGSKA (reference sequence).

The chain combines TRBV27 with TRBJ2-5; TCRdb designates TRBD1, a call that cannot be tested without DNA. The CDR3 covers 14 residues. Germline-derived CDR1 and CDR2 are MNHEY and SMNVEV (reference sequence). CDR3 loop: CASSSTGYVGTQYF.

CDR3 protein: CASSREGSNNEQFF. This chain links TRBV5-1 with TRBJ2-1; TCRdb designates TRBD2, a call that cannot be tested without DNA. The CDR3 consists of 14 residues. Germline V gives CDR1 SGHRS, CDR2 YFSETQ.

This chain's CDR3 is CASRNGTSHLAGELFF. The rearrangement uses TRBV6-2 or TRBV6-3 and TRBJ2-2; the TRBD2 assignment by TCRdb is unverifiable without DNA. The CDR3 loop spans 16 amino acids. CDR1 and CDR2 from the germline V gene are MNHEY and SVGEGT.

This rearrangement joins TRBV4-1 to TRBJ2-5. Germline CDR1 is MGHRA and CDR2 is YSYEKL. The CDR3 loop spans 13 amino acids. The CDR3 protein is CASSQEAFETQYF.

The chain links TRBV10-3 to TRBJ2-7; lacking DNA, the TRBD2 call made by TCRdb goes unchecked. In germline, CDR1 is ENHRY, CDR2 SYGVKD. This CDR3 spans 15 amino acids. The CDR3 is CAINSRSGIDYEQYF.